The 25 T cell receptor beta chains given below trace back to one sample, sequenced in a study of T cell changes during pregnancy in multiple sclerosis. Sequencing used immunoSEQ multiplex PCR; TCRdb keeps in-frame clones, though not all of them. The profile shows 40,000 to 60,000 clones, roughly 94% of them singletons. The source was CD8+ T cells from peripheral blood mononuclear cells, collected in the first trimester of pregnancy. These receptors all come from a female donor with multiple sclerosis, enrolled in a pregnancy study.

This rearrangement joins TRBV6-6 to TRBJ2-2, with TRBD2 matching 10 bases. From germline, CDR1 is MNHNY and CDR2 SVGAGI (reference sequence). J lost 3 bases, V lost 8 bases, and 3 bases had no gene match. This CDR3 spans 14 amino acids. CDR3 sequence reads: CASGLAGDTGELFF. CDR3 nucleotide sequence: TGTGCCAGCGGGCTAGCGGGAGACACCGGGGAGCTGTTTTTT.

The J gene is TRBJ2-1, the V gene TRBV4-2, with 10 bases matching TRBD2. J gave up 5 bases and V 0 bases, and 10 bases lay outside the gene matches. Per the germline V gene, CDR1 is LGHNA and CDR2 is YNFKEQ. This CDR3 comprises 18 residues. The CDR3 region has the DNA TGTGCCAGCAGCCAAGATCAAAGCGGGAGGGCCCTTGACAATGAGCAGTTCTTC. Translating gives CASSQDQSGRALDNEQFF.

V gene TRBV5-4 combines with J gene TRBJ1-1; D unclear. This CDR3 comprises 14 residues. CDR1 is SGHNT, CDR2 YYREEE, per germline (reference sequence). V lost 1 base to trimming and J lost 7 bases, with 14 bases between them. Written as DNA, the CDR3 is TGTGCCAGCAGCTTGTCAGTCGAGGGAGGTGAAGCTTTCTTT. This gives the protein CASSLSVEGGEAFF. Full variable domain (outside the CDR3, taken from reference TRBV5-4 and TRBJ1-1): ETGVTQSPTHLIKTRGQQVTLRCSSQSGHNTVSWYQQALGQGPQFIFQYYREEENGRGNFPPRFSGLQFPNYSSELNVNALELDDSALYLCASSLSVEGGEAFFGQGTRLTVV.

CDR3 region: CASSLVGITSSTYEQYF. CDR3 nucleotides: TGTGCCAGCAGCTTAGTCGGGATTACTTCATCTACCTACGAGCAGTACTTC. The V gene is TRBV11-2, the J gene TRBJ2-7, with a weak D call TRBD2 (5 bases). V was trimmed by 1 base and J by 2 bases, leaving 18 bases between them. This CDR3 is 17 amino acids long. The germline gives CDR1 SGHAT, CDR2 FQNNGV.

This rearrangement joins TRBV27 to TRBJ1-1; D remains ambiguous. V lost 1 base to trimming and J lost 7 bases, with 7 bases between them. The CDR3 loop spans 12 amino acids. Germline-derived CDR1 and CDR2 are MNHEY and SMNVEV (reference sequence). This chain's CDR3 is CASSLLGSEAFF. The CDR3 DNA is TGTGCCAGCAGTTTATTGGGCAGTGAAGCTTTCTTT.

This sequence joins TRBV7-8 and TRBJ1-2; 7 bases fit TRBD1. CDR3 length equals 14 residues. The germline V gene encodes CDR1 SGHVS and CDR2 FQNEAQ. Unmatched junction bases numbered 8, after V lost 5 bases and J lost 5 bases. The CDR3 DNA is TGTGCCAGCAGCCCACAGGGGACTGGGTATGGCTACACCTTC. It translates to CASSPQGTGYGYTF.

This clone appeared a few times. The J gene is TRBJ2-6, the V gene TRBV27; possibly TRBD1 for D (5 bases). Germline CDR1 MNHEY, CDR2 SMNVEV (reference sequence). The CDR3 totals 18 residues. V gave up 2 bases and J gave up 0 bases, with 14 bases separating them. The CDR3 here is CASSLRAGYNSGANVLTF. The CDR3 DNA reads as TGTGCCAGCAGTTTACGTGCAGGGTATAACTCTGGGGCCAACGTCCTGACTTTC.

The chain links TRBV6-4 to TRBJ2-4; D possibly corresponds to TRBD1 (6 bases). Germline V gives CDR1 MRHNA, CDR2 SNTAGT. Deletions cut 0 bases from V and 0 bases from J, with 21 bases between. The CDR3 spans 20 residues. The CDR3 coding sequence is TGTGCCAGCAGTGACTCGGGCCGGACAGATTTTAATATAGCCAAAAACATTCAGTACTTC. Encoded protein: CASSDSGRTDFNIAKNIQYF.

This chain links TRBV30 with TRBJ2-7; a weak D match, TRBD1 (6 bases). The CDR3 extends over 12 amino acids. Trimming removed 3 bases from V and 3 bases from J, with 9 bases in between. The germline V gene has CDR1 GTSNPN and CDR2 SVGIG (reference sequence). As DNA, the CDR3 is TGTGCCTGGAGAGTACAGGGCTACGAGCAGTACTTC. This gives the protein CAWRVQGYEQYF.

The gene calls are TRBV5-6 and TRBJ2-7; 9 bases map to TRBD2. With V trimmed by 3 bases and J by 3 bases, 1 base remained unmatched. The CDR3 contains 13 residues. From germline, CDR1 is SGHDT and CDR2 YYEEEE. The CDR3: CASSSAGGYEQYF. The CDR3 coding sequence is TGTGCCAGCAGCTCAGCGGGAGGCTACGAGCAGTACTTC.

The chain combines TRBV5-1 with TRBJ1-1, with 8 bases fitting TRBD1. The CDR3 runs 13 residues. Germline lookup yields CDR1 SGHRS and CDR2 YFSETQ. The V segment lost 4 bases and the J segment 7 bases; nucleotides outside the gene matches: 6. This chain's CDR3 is CASSPDRAHEAFF. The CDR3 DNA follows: TGCGCCAGCAGCCCGGACAGGGCCCATGAAGCTTTCTTT.

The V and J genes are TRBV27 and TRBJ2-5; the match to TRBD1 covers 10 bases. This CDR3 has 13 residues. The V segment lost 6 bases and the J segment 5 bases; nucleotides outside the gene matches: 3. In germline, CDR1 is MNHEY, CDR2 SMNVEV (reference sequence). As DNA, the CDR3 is TGTGCCAGCAGCGACAGGGGGCCTGAGACCCAGTACTTC. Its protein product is CASSDRGPETQYF.

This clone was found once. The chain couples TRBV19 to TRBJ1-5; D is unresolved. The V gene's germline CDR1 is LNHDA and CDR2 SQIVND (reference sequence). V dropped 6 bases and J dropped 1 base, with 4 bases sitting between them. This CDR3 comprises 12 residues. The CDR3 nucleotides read TGTGCCAGTAGCCCGAGCAATCAGCCCCAGCATTTT. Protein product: CASSPSNQPQHF.

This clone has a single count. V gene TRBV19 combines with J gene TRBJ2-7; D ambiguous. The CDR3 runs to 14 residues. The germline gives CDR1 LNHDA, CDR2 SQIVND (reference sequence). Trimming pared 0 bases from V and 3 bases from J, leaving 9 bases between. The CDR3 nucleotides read TGTGCCAGTAGTATAGAGGGCAGAGACTACGAGCAGTACTTC. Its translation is CASSIEGRDYEQYF. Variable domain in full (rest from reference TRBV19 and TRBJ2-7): DGGITQSPKYLFRKEGQNVTLSCEQNLNHDAMYWYRQDPGQGLRLIYYSQIVNDFQKGDIAEGYSVSREKKESFPLTVTSAQKNPTAFYLCASSIEGRDYEQYFGPGTRLTVT.

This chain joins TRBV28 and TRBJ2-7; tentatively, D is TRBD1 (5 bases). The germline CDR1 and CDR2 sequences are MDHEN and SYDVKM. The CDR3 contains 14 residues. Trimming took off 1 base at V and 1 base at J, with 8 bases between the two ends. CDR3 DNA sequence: TGTGCCAGCAGTTTATTGCCAGGGTCCTACGAGCAGTACTTC. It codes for CASSLLPGSYEQYF.

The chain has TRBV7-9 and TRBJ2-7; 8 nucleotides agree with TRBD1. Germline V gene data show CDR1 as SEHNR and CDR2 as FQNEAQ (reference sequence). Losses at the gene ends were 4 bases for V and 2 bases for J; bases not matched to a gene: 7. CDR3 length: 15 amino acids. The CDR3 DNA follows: TGTGCCAGCAGCTCGACATCAGGGGGCGCCTACGAGCAGTACTTC. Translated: CASSSTSGGAYEQYF.

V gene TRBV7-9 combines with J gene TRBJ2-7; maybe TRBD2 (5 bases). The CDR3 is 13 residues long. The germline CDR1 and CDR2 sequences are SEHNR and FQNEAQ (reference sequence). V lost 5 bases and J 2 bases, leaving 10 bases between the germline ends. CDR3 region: CASSGRGAYEQYF. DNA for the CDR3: TGTGCCAGCAGCGGACGGGGAGCCTACGAGCAGTACTTC.

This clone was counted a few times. The CDR3 spells CASNQRKTEAFF. In DNA form, the CDR3 reads TGTGCCAGCAACCAGAGGAAAACTGAAGCTTTCTTT. V usage is TRBV28 and J usage is TRBJ1-1, with D uncertain. CDR1 is MDHEN, CDR2 SYDVKM, per germline. Trimming stripped 7 bases from V and 5 bases from J, with 11 bases between. This CDR3 is built from 12 residues.

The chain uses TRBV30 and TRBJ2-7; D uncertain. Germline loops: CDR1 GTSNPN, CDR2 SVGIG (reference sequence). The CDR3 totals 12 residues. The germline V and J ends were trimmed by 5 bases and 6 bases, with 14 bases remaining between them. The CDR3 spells CAWLSDTSEQYF. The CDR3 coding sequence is TGTGCCTGGTTATCCGACACGTCCGAGCAGTACTTC.

The CDR3: CASSFIAGGEETQYF. The CDR3 DNA sequence: TGTGCCAGCAGCTTCATAGCGGGAGGGGAAGAGACCCAGTACTTC. This rearrangement joins TRBV7-6 to TRBJ2-5; 11 bases match TRBD2. V gave up 3 bases and J gave up 3 bases; unmatched junction bases: 3. This CDR3 is built from 15 residues. CDR1 and CDR2 from the germline V gene are SGHVS and FNYEAQ.

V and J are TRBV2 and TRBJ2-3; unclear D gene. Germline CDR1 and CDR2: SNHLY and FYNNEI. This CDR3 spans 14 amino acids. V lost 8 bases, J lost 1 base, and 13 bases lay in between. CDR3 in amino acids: CASDPAAGTDTQYF. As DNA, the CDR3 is TGTGCCAGCGACCCCGCGGCCGGCACAGATACGCAGTATTTT.

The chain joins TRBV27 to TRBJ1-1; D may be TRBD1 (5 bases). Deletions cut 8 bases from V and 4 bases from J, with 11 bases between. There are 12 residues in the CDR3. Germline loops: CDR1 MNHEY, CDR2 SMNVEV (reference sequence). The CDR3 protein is CASGRALTEAFF. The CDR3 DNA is TGTGCCAGCGGCAGGGCTCTCACTGAAGCTTTCTTT.

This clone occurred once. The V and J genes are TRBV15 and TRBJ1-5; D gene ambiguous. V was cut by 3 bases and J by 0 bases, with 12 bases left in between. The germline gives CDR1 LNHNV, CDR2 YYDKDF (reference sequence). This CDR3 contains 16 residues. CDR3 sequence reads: CATSRSGDYSNQPQHF. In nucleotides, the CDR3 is TGTGCCACCAGCAGGAGTGGAGATTATAGCAATCAGCCCCAGCATTTT.

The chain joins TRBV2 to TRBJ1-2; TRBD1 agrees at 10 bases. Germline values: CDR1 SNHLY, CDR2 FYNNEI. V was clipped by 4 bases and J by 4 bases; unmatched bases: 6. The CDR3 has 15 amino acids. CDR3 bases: TGTGCCAGCAGTGTATCCGGGACAGGGGCCTATGGCTACACCTTC. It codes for CASSVSGTGAYGYTF.

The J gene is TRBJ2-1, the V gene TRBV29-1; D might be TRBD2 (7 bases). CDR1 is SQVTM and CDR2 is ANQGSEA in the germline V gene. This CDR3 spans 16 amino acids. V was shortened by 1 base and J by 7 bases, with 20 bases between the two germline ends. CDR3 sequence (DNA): TGCAGCGTTGAAGGGGAGGGGGAGAGGTGGCCGAATGAGCAGTTCTTC. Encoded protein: CSVEGEGERWPNEQFF.